This entry is about one TCR beta chain. These data are taken from a study of blood T cell repertoires in COVID-19. Here immunoSEQ multiplex PCR was the method, and the copy in TCRdb shows in-frame clones only, minus some. In the table there are some 350,000 clones, approximately 89% of which are singletons. The origin of this receptor is a man aged 25 to 40 who had recovered from COVID-19. Sample: PBMCs or T cells enriched from blood (not recorded which).

Written as DNA, the CDR3 is TGTGCCAGCAGCCCGGGAGTAGGCAGGGGGGCCTACGAGCAGTACTTC. This sequence encodes CASSPGVGRGAYEQYF. The chain recombines TRBV7-2 with TRBJ2-7; tentatively, D is TRBD1 (7 bases). The germline V gene encodes CDR1 SGHTA and CDR2 FQGNSA. The CDR3 is made up of 16 amino acids. The ends were cut back, 5 bases at V and 2 bases at J, with 19 bases in the middle.